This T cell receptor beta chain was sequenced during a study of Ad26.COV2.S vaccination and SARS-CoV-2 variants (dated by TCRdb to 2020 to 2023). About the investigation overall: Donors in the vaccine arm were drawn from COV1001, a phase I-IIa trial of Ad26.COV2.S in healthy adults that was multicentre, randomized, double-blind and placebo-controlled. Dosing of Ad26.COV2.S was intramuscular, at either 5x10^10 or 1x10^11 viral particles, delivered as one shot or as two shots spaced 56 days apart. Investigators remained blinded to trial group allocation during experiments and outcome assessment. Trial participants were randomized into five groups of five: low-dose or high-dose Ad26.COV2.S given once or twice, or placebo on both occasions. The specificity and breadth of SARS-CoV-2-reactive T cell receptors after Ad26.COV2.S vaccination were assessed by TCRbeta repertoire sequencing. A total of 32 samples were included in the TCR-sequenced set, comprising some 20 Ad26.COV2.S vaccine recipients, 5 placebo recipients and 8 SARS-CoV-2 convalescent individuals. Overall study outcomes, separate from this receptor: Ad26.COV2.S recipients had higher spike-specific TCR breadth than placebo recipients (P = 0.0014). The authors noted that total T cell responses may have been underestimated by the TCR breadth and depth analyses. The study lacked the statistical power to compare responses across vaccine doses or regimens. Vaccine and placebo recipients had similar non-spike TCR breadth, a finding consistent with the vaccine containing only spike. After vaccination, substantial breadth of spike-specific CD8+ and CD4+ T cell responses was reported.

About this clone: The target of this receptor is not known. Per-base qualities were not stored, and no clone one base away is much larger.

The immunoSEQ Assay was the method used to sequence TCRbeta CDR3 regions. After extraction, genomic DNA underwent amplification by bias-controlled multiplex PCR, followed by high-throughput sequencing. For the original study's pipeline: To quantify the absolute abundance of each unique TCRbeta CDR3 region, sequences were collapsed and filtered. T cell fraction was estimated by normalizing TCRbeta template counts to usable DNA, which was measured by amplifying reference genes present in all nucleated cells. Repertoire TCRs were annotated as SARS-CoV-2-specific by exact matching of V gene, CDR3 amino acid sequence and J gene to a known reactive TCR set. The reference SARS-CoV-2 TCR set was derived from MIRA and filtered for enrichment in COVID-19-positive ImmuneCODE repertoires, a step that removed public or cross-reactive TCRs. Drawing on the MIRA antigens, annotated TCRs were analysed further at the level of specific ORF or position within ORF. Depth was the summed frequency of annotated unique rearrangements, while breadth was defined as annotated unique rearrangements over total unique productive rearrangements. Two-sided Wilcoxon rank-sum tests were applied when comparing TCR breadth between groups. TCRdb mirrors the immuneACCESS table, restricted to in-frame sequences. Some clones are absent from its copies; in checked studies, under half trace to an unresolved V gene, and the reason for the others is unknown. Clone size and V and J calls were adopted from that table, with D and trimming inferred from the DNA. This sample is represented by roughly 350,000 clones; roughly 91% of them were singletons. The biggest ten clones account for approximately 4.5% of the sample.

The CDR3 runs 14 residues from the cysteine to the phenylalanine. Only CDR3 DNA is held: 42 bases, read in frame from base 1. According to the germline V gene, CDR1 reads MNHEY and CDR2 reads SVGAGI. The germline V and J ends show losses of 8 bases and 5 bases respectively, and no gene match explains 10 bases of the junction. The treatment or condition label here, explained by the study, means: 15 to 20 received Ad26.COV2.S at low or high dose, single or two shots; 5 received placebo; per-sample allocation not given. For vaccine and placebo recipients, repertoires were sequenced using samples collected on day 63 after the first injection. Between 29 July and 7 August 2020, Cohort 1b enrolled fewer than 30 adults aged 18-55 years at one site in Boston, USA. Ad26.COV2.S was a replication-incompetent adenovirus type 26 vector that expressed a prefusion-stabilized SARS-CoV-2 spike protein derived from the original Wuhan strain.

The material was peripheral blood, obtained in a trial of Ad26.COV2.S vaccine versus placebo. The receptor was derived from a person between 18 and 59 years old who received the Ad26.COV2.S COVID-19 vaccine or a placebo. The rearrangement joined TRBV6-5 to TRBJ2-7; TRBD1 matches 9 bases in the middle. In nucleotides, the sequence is TGTGCCAGCTTCCGGGACAGGGTTACCAACGAGCAGTACTTC. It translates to CASFRDRVTNEQYF.